These 21 T cell receptor beta chains share one sample of origin, sequenced in a study of blood T cell repertoires in COVID-19. TCRdb's copy holds only in-frame clones and misses some; the assay was immunoSEQ multiplex PCR. The sample has around 130,000 clones; around 85% are singletons. The specimen was peripheral blood. The receptors here all came from a human donor in a cohort sampled during active COVID-19.

The V call is TRBV6-4, the J call TRBJ1-1; tentative D call: TRBD1 (6 bases). CDR3 size: 13 residues. Trimming pared 6 bases from V and 5 bases from J, leaving 13 bases between. The germline gives CDR1 MRHNA, CDR2 SNTAGT. This CDR3 is CASSPKGGTEAFF. The CDR3 coding sequence is TGTGCCAGCAGCCCTAAGGGGGGGACTGAAGCTTTCTTT.

The chain carries TRBV28 and TRBJ1-4; D is unclear. The CDR3 sequence is 14 residues long. V was cut by 1 base and J by 4 bases, with 7 bases left in between. The germline gives CDR1 MDHEN, CDR2 SYDVKM. This chain's CDR3 is CASSLSGGNEKLFF. CDR3 DNA sequence: TGTGCCAGCAGTTTATCGGGAGGTAATGAAAAACTGTTTTTT.

The chain uses TRBV6-2 or TRBV6-3 and TRBJ2-2, with D tentatively TRBD1 (6 bases). The V end lost 2 bases, the J end lost 0 bases, and 10 bases lay between the germline ends. The CDR3 sequence is 16 residues long. Germline CDR1 reads MNHEY; CDR2 reads SVGEGT. CDR3 DNA sequence: TGTGCCAGCAGTTACCGACAGGCCCCGAACACCGGGGAGCTGTTTTTT. Translation gives CASSYRQAPNTGELFF.

This sequence joins TRBV11-2 and TRBJ1-1, with TRBD1 as a possible D gene (5 bases). V was cut by 4 bases and J by 4 bases, with 10 bases left in between. This CDR3 is built from 13 residues. The germline V gene encodes CDR1 SGHAT and CDR2 FQNNGV. The CDR3, as DNA: TGTGCCAGCAGCTCTCAGGGTGGCACTGAAGCTTTCTTT. Protein: CASSSQGGTEAFF.

This clone was recorded at least ten times. The chain links TRBV12-3 or TRBV12-4 to TRBJ1-1; D call uncertain. V was shortened by 5 bases and J by 1 base, with 8 bases between the two germline ends. This CDR3 is 13 amino acids long. The CDR3 sequence: CASSRRRNTEAFF. CDR3 sequence (DNA): TGTGCCAGCAGTCGGAGAAGGAACACTGAAGCTTTCTTT.

The V gene is TRBV18, the J gene TRBJ2-1, with TRBD1 matching 8 bases. The junction had 4 bases not matched to a gene; V was cut back by 1 base and J by 2 bases. From germline, CDR1 is KGHSH and CDR2 LQKENI. The CDR3 contains 16 residues. CDR3 region: CASSPLQGQAYNEQFF. In DNA, the CDR3 is TGTGCCAGCTCACCACTTCAGGGACAGGCCTACAATGAGCAGTTCTTC. The variable domain in full, completed from reference TRBV18 and TRBJ2-1, reads NAGVMQNPRHLVRRRGQEARLRCSPMKGHSHVYWYRQLPEEGLKFMVYLQKENIIDESGMPKERFSAEFPKEGPSILRIQQVVRGDSAAYFCASSPLQGQAYNEQFFGPGTRLTVL.

The CDR3 sequence is CASSDTGAAKQPQHF. CDR3 in DNA: TGTGCCAGTAGTGATACAGGGGCGGCGAAGCAGCCCCAGCATTTT. The rearrangement links TRBV19 to TRBJ1-5; TRBD1 matches 7 bases. This CDR3 has 15 amino acids. With V trimmed by 5 bases and J by 7 bases, 11 bases remained unmatched. Germline assignment: CDR1 LNHDA and CDR2 SQIVND (reference sequence).

This rearrangement joins TRBV5-8 to TRBJ1-5; D not certain. Germline V gene data show CDR1 as SGHTS and CDR2 as YDEGEE. The CDR3 has 13 residues. V was pared by 3 bases and J by 4 bases, with 8 bases between. DNA for the CDR3: TGTGCCAGCAGCTGGGCTCGAAATCAGCCCCAGCATTTT. Translating it yields CASSWARNQPQHF.

The genes are TRBV6-5 and TRBJ1-2, with 8 nucleotides matching TRBD1. Germline loops: CDR1 MNHEY, CDR2 SVGAGI. The CDR3 totals 13 residues. Losses at the gene ends were 6 bases for V and 8 bases for J; bases not matched to a gene: 8. The CDR3, as DNA: TGTGCCAGCAGCCCGGGACAGGAGGGGGGCTACACCTTC. Translating it yields CASSPGQEGGYTF.

This clone was picked up one time. The rearrangement links TRBV7-9 to TRBJ2-5, with a tentative D call TRBD1 (6 bases). The V gene's germline CDR1 is SEHNR and CDR2 FQNEAQ (reference sequence). This CDR3 region has 14 residues. Trimming stripped 2 bases from V and 2 bases from J, with 9 bases between. CDR3 bases: TGTGCCAGCAGCTTACGGACAGAACAAGAGACCCAGTACTTC. It specifies CASSLRTEQETQYF. The whole variable domain, filled in from reference TRBV7-9 and TRBJ2-5, reads DTGVSQNPRHKITKRGQNVTFRCDPISEHNRLYWYRQTLGQGPEFLTYFQNEAQLEKSRLLSDRFSAERPKGSFSTLEIQRTEQGDSAMYLCASSLRTEQETQYFGPGTRLLVL.

This clone was seen a handful of times. This sequence joins TRBV19 and TRBJ2-7; 9 positions agree with TRBD1. CDR1 is LNHDA and CDR2 is SQIVND in the germline V gene (reference sequence). CDR3 length: 14 residues. Unmatched junction bases numbered 1, after V lost 4 bases and J lost 0 bases. The CDR3 protein is CASSKGQGSYEQYV. The CDR3 nucleotides read TGTGCCAGTAGTAAGGGACAGGGCTCCTACGAGCAGTACGTC.

The chain is built from TRBV30 and TRBJ2-1; TRBD2 might be the D (7 bases). The CDR3 runs 13 residues. The V end lost 4 bases, the J end lost 5 bases, and 12 bases lay between the germline ends. CDR1 is GTSNPN, CDR2 SVGIG, per germline (reference sequence). The CDR3 is CAWTRGADNEQFF. CDR3 in DNA: TGTGCCTGGACTCGGGGGGCGGACAATGAGCAGTTCTTC.

V usage is TRBV7-2 and J usage is TRBJ2-5, with 8 bases fitting TRBD2. V shed 2 bases and J 5 bases; nucleotides not matched to a gene: 7. The germline V gene has CDR1 SGHTA and CDR2 FQGNSA. This CDR3 spans 15 amino acids. CDR3 DNA sequence: TGTGCCAGCAGCTTAAACGGGGGGGCCGTTGAGACCCAGTACTTC. Translated, it gives CASSLNGGAVETQYF.

The V and J genes are TRBV7-8 and TRBJ2-3, with TRBD1 matching over 9 bases. Germline V gene lookup returns CDR1 SGHVS and CDR2 FQNEAQ. The ends lost 5 bases at V and 1 base at J; junction bases unmatched: 4. The CDR3 is 15 amino acids. CDR3 region: CASSRGTGRTDTQYF. The CDR3, as DNA: TGTGCCAGCAGCAGGGGGACAGGGCGCACAGATACGCAGTATTTT.

The count of this clone is one. J is TRBJ1-6 and V is TRBV5-4; D not certain. This CDR3 region has 13 residues. The germline V gene encodes CDR1 SGHNT and CDR2 YYREEE (reference sequence). Trimming left V 4 bases short and J 5 bases short, with 7 bases between. The CDR3 coding sequence is TGTGCCAGCAGCACGTCAGATAATTCACCCCTCCACTTT. This gives the protein CASSTSDNSPLHF.

This clone was detected only a few times. J is TRBJ2-3 and V is TRBV25-1, with unresolved D. The CDR3 sequence is 15 residues long. The germline V gene encodes CDR1 MGHDK and CDR2 SYGVNS. Between the trimmed V and J ends, which lost 4 bases and 1 base, there was a span of 12 bases. The CDR3 bases are TGTGCCAGCAGTGGGATGAACCGGGGCACAGATACGCAGTATTTT. Protein sequence: CASSGMNRGTDTQYF. Supplemented by reference TRBV25-1 and TRBJ2-3, the full variable domain reads EADIYQTPRYLVIGTGKKITLECSQTMGHDKMYWYQQDPGMELHLIHYSYGVNSTEKGDLSSESTVSRIRTEHFPLTLESARPSHTSQYLCASSGMNRGTDTQYFGPGTRLTVL.

The V and J genes are TRBV3-1 (or the pseudogene TRBV3-2) and TRBJ2-7; D is unclear. CDR3 length: 15 residues. V gave up 1 base and J gave up 7 bases, with 17 bases separating them. The germline V gene encodes CDR1 LGHDT and CDR2 YNNKEL (reference sequence). CDR3 protein: CASSQGRPARDEQYV. The CDR3 bases are TGTGCCAGCAGCCAAGGTCGGCCAGCGAGAGATGAGCAGTACGTC.

J is TRBJ2-7 and V is TRBV27; TRBD1 is a possible D gene (5 bases). V shed 6 bases and J shed 5 bases, with 14 bases lying between them. This CDR3 is 13 amino acids long. Per germline, CDR1 MNHEY and CDR2 SMNVEV (reference sequence). In DNA, the CDR3 is TGTGCCAGCAGAGAAGCAGGGTCCCACGAGCAGTACTTC. The encoded protein is CASREAGSHEQYF.

The rearrangement links TRBV15 to TRBJ2-3; D remains unclear. CDR3 length: 14 residues. The V end was cut by 1 base, the J end by 7 bases, with 12 bases between. The germline gives CDR1 LNHNV, CDR2 YYDKDF (reference sequence). The CDR3 loop reads CATSRAGNFNTQYF. CDR3 DNA sequence: TGTGCCACCAGCAGAGCAGGAAATTTCAATACGCAGTATTTT.

The chain carries TRBV7-2 and TRBJ2-1; 10 bases line up with TRBD2. The germline gives CDR1 SGHTA, CDR2 FQGNSA. Trimming cost V 5 bases and J 10 bases; bases outside gene matches: 8. The CDR3 is made up of 14 amino acids. The CDR3 is CASSIQSTSGEQFF. The CDR3 DNA is TGTGCCAGCAGCATCCAATCGACTAGCGGGGAGCAGTTCTTC.

This clone showed up just a few times. The chain uses TRBV6-5 and TRBJ2-7, with 7 bases matching TRBD1. J gave up 0 bases and V 0 bases, and 2 bases lay outside the gene matches. This CDR3 has 15 residues. The V gene's germline CDR1 is MNHEY and CDR2 SVGAGI. The chain's CDR3 is CASSYSGDSSYEQYF. The CDR3 coding sequence is TGTGCCAGCAGTTACTCCGGGGACAGCTCCTACGAGCAGTACTTC.